These 21 T cell receptor beta chains originate from one sample sequenced in a study of radiation and T cells in renal cell carcinoma. The time point here: baseline pretreatment blood. The treatment was: 15 Gy SBRT to primary tumor, nephrectomy 4 weeks later. Repertoires were generated with immunoSEQ multiplex PCR, while TCRdb's copy carries only in-frame clones and drops some. The sample consists of some 120,000 clones, roughly 80% of them appearing once. The input for sequencing was blood, taken from a patient whose treatment included radiotherapy and nephrectomy. The receptors were sampled from a woman aged 55-70 years with renal cell carcinoma.

DNA for the CDR3: TGTGCCAGCAGTTTATGGGGTGCGGAAGGTCAGCCCCAGCATTTT. Translated: CASSLWGAEGQPQHF. The chain employs TRBV27 and TRBJ1-5; D unclear. CDR1 MNHEY and CDR2 SMNVEV come from the germline V gene (reference sequence). There are 15 residues in the CDR3. Trimming pared 1 base from V and 6 bases from J, leaving 13 bases between.

This chain uses TRBV28 with TRBJ1-1; 9 nucleotides line up with TRBD1. The CDR3 extends over 15 amino acids. CDR1 is MDHEN, CDR2 SYDVKM, per germline. With V trimmed by 8 bases and J by 1 base, 8 bases remained unmatched. In DNA, the CDR3 is TGTGCCAGCCATACAGGGGGCGCTGGGAACACTGAAGCTTTCTTT. It yields the protein CASHTGGAGNTEAFF.

V is TRBV25-1 and J is TRBJ1-4; D might be TRBD1 (5 bases). Trimming took off 3 bases at V and 6 bases at J, with 11 bases between the two ends. Germline values: CDR1 MGHDK, CDR2 SYGVNS. The CDR3 loop spans 14 amino acids. The CDR3 sequence is CASSDRVNDEKLFF. CDR3 in DNA: TGTGCCAGCAGTGACAGGGTGAATGATGAAAAACTGTTTTTT.

DNA of the CDR3: TGCAGCGTTAACGGACTGGGCGAGGGAACACAAGAGACCCAGTACTTC. The encoded protein is CSVNGLGEGTQETQYF. The chain links TRBV29-1 to TRBJ2-5; the D gene is possibly TRBD2 (5 bases). This CDR3 spans 16 amino acids. Germline V gene data show CDR1 as SQVTM and CDR2 as ANQGSEA. Trimming left V 5 bases short and J 2 bases short, with 21 bases between.

V and J are TRBV5-5 and TRBJ1-1, with unresolved D. This CDR3 is 16 amino acids long. Trimming removed 1 base from V and 1 base from J, with 14 bases in between. From germline, CDR1 is SGHKS and CDR2 YYEKEE (reference sequence). CDR3 bases: TGTGCCAGCAGCTTGTTCTCGAGGCGGGAGAACACTGAAGCTTTCTTT. Its protein is CASSLFSRRENTEAFF.

The V gene is TRBV6-5, the J gene TRBJ1-6, with 8 bases matching TRBD1. The germline V gene encodes CDR1 MNHEY and CDR2 SVGAGI. The CDR3 is 14 residues long. The V and J ends lost 6 bases and 9 bases, in that order; junction bases with no gene match: 7. The CDR3 region is CASSLGQASSPLHF. CDR3 coding DNA: TGTGCCAGCAGCCTGGGACAGGCGAGTTCACCCCTCCACTTT.

The chain recombines TRBV7-9 with TRBJ2-7; D is uncertain. The germline V gene encodes CDR1 SEHNR and CDR2 FQNEAQ (reference sequence). V was pared by 2 bases and J by 6 bases, with 14 bases between. The CDR3 is 14 residues long. The CDR3 DNA follows: TGTGCCAGCAGCTTAAACGATGCTAAGGGCGAGCAGTACTTC. It translates to CASSLNDAKGEQYF.

The chain has TRBV7-9 and TRBJ2-7, with D perhaps assigned TRBD1 or TRBD2 (5 bases each). The CDR3 covers 14 residues. Trimming left V 7 bases short and J 3 bases short, with 16 bases between. CDR1 and CDR2 (germline): SEHNR, FQNEAQ (reference sequence). The CDR3 DNA reads as TGTGCCAGCACCCACCGAGGGGCGAACTACGAGCAGTACTTC. Protein sequence: CASTHRGANYEQYF.

Notes on this clone: Its ends do not fully match the called genes, so a read error is possible. The rearrangement uses TRBV7-7 and TRBJ2-7, with D maybe TRBD2 (6 bases). Per the germline V gene, CDR1 is SSHAT and CDR2 is FNYEAQ (reference sequence). This CDR3 region has 13 residues. The CDR3 region is CASSLGRGNEQYF. CDR3 in DNA: TGTGCTAGCAGCTTAGGACGCGGGAACGAGCAGTACTTC.

As for this clone: Other DNA sequences in the sample encode the same CDR3. J is TRBJ2-3 and V is TRBV10-3, with TRBD2 matching 13 bases. Germline V gives CDR1 ENHRY, CDR2 SYGVKD. The CDR3 runs 15 residues. J was trimmed by 3 bases and V by 7 bases; bases with no gene match: 4. The CDR3 region has the DNA TGTGCCATCACCAAGGGACTAGCGGGAACAGATACGCAGTATTTT. Its translation: CAITKGLAGTDTQYF.

V usage is TRBV6-1 and J usage is TRBJ2-2; perhaps TRBD1 as D (5 bases). From germline, CDR1 is MNHNS and CDR2 SASEGT. This CDR3 spans 17 amino acids. V was trimmed by 2 bases and J by 7 bases, leaving 20 bases between them. The CDR3 protein is CASSELVGQGIGGELFF. CDR3 in DNA: TGTGCCAGCAGTGAATTAGTGGGTCAGGGAATCGGCGGGGAGCTGTTTTTT.

The chain combines TRBV9 with TRBJ2-3; 13 bases fit TRBD2. CDR1 and CDR2 (germline): SGDLS, YYNGEE. The junction had 8 bases not matched to a gene; V was cut back by 3 bases and J by 1 base. The CDR3 length is 18 residues. The chain's CDR3 is CASSEDSGLAGGTDTQYF. The CDR3, as DNA: TGTGCCAGCAGCGAGGACTCAGGACTAGCGGGGGGCACAGATACGCAGTATTTT.

The chain is built from TRBV28 and TRBJ1-1, with a weak D call TRBD1 (5 bases). There are 12 residues in the CDR3. V was cut by 6 bases and J by 5 bases, with 10 bases left in between. From germline, CDR1 is MDHEN and CDR2 SYDVKM. Here the CDR3 DNA reads TGTGCCAGCAGGAGGGGAGGAACTGAAGCTTTCTTT. Its translation: CASRRGGTEAFF.

By its share, this clone is medium-sized. This sequence joins TRBV7-9 and TRBJ1-1, with D hard to call. V lost 1 base and J lost 3, with 3 bases in between. This CDR3 is 12 amino acids long. Germline CDR1 reads SEHNR; CDR2 reads FQNEAQ (reference sequence). The CDR3 here is CASSLGYTEAFF. CDR3 coding DNA: TGTGCCAGCAGCTTAGGGTACACTGAAGCTTTCTTT.

The chain links TRBV6-4 to TRBJ2-5; 14 nucleotides match TRBD2. The CDR3 contains 19 residues. Germline V gene lookup returns CDR1 MRHNA and CDR2 SNTAGT. V shed 6 bases and J 4 bases; nucleotides not matched to a gene: 16. In DNA form, the CDR3 reads TGTGCCAGCAGGGCCCCTCCGGGACTAGCGGGAGATCCCCCAGAGACCCAGTACTTC. Amino acid sequence: CASRAPPGLAGDPPETQYF.

The chain joins TRBV6-5 to TRBJ2-7; D is ambiguous. From germline, CDR1 is MNHEY and CDR2 SVGAGI. The CDR3 loop spans 11 amino acids. The germline V and J ends were trimmed by 4 bases and 3 bases, with 4 bases remaining between them. The CDR3 coding sequence is TGTGCCAGCAGTTCCCTCTACGAGCAGTACTTC. This codes for CASSSLYEQYF.

V gene TRBV6-5 combines with J gene TRBJ2-5; D remains unclear. The CDR3 is made up of 15 amino acids. Looked up from germline, CDR1 is MNHEY and CDR2 is SVGAGI. V was trimmed by 11 bases and J by 0 bases, leaving 19 bases between them. CDR3: CASCRAGVYQETQYF. The DNA for the CDR3 is TGTGCCTCTTGTCGGGCAGGAGTGTACCAAGAGACCCAGTACTTC.

The chain combines TRBV7-9 with TRBJ2-3; 7 bases align to TRBD1. Germline V gene sequence: CDR1 SEHNR, CDR2 FQNEAQ (reference sequence). Germline trimming cut 5 bases from V and 7 bases from J; bases unmatched to any gene: 3. The CDR3 length is 12 residues. In nucleotides, the CDR3 is TGTGCCAGCAGCGCCAGGGGGAATACGCAGTATTTT. Translation: CASSARGNTQYF.

This rearrangement joins TRBV6-5 to TRBJ1-5; D may be TRBD1 (6 bases). The CDR3 is 14 amino acids. The V end was cut by 2 bases, the J end by 5 bases, with 10 bases between. Germline CDR1 is MNHEY and CDR2 is SVGAGI. The DNA of the CDR3 is TGTGCCAGCAGTTACACAGGGATGGATCAGCCCCAGCATTTT. Translation: CASSYTGMDQPQHF.

V gene TRBV9 combines with J gene TRBJ2-2, with 8 positions matching TRBD2. Germline assignment: CDR1 SGDLS and CDR2 YYNGEE. With V trimmed by 0 bases and J by 5 bases, 15 bases remained unmatched. CDR3 length: 19 amino acids. CDR3 nucleotides: TGTGCCAGCAGCGTAGGTGCTTTGGGTGGCACTAGCGGAACCGGGGAGCTGTTTTTT. Protein: CASSVGALGGTSGTGELFF. The complete variable domain, with remaining parts taken from reference TRBV9 and TRBJ2-2, reads DSGVTQTPKHLITATGQRVTLRCSPRSGDLSVYWYQQSLDQGLQFLIQYYNGEERAKGNILERFSAQQFPDLHSELNLSSLELGDSALYFCASSVGALGGTSGTGELFFGEGSRLTVL.

J is TRBJ1-2 and V is TRBV2; D possibly corresponds to TRBD1 (5 bases). CDR3 length: 16 residues. V was clipped by 8 bases and J by 0 bases, with 19 bases between them. CDR1 is SNHLY, CDR2 FYNNEI, per germline. The CDR3 DNA is TGTGCCAGCGTAAGGGCGACAGCTTTATCTAACTATGGCTACACCTTC. This translates into CASVRATALSNYGYTF. The full variable domain, with the rest looked up from reference TRBV2 and TRBJ1-2, is EPEVTQTPSHQVTQMGQEVILRCVPISNHLYFYWYRQILGQKVEFLVSFYNNEISEKSEIFDDQFSVERPDGSNFTLKIRSTKLEDSAMYFCASVRATALSNYGYTFGSGTRLTVV.